This TCR beta chain came from a study of blood T cell repertoires in COVID-19. Repertoires were generated with immunoSEQ multiplex PCR, while TCRdb's copy carries only in-frame clones and drops some. The table includes over 300,000 clones, roughly 90% detected once. CDR3 size: 16 residues. The V and J ends lost 4 bases and 7 bases, in that order; junction bases with no gene match: 13. The germline CDR1 and CDR2 sequences are MNHEY and SVGAGI. V is TRBV6-5 and J is TRBJ1-2, with 9 positions matching TRBD1. Sequencing input: peripheral blood. The receptor was derived from a man in his forties with acute or convalescent COVID-19. The DNA for the CDR3 is TGTGCCAGCAGTTCCGCCGGGACAGGGTTGTTGGGTGGCTACACCTTC. Translation: CASSSAGTGLLGGYTF.